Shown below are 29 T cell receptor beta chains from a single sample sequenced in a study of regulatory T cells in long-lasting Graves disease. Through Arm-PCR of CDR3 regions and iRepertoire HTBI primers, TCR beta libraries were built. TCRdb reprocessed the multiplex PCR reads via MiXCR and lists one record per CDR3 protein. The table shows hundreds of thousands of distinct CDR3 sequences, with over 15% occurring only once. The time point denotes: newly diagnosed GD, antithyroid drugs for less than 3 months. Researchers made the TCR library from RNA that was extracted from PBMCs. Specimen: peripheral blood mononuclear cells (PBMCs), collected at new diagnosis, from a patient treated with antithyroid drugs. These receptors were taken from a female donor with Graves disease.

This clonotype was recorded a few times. DNA for the CDR3: TGCGCCAGCAGCTTGGCCCTACTAGCGGATCGCTACAATGAGCAGTTCTTC. Amino acids: CASSLALLADRYNEQFF. V usage is TRBV5-1 and J usage is TRBJ2-1; TRBD2 matches at 8 bases. Germline V gives CDR1 SGHRS, CDR2 YFSETQ. Unmatched junction bases numbered 8, after V lost 0 bases and J lost 3 bases. The CDR3 is 17 amino acids.

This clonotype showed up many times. The DNA of the CDR3 is TGTGCCAGCAGCTCACCCCCGGGGGAGGGCAGCAATTACGAGCAGTACTTC. Protein: CASSSPPGEGSNYEQYF. The V and J genes are TRBV28 and TRBJ2-7; 7 bases agree with TRBD2. The germline V gene has CDR1 MDHEN and CDR2 SYDVKM. The V and J ends lost 6 bases and 4 bases, in that order; junction bases with no gene match: 18. The CDR3 length is 17 residues.

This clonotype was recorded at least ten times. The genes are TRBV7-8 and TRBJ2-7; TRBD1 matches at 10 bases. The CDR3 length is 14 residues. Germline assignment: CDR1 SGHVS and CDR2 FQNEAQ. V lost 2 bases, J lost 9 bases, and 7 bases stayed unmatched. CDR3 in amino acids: CASSLPGTGEGQYF. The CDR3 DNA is TGTGCCAGCAGCTTACCCGGGACAGGGGAAGGGCAGTACTTC.

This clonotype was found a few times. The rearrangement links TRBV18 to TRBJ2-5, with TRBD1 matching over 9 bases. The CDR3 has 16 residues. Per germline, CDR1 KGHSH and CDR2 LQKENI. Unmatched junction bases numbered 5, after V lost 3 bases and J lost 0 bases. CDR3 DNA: TGTGCCAGCTCACCGACAGGGGGGCAGTACCAAGAGACCCAGTACTTC. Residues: CASSPTGGQYQETQYF.

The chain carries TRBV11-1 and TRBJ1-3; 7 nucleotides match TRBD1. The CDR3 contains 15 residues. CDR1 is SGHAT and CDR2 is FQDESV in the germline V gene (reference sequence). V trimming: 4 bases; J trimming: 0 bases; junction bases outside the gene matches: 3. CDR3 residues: CASSSTGYSGNTIYF. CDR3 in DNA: TGTGCCAGCAGCTCGACAGGGTACTCTGGAAACACCATATATTTT.

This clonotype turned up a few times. The CDR3 protein is CASSPGDGYGYTF. In nucleotides, the CDR3 is TGTGCCAGCAGCCCCGGTGACGGTTATGGCTACACCTTC. The J gene is TRBJ1-2, the V gene TRBV3-1; D ambiguous. Trimming pared 4 bases from V and 5 bases from J, leaving 11 bases between. There are 13 residues in the CDR3. Germline V gene sequence: CDR1 LGHDT, CDR2 YNNKEL (reference sequence). The variable domain in full, with the rest retrieved from reference TRBV3-1 and TRBJ1-2, is DTAVSQTPKYLVTQMGNDKSIKCEQNLGHDTMYWYKQDSKKFLKIMFSYNNKELIINETVPNRFSPKSPDKAHLNLHINSLELGDSAVYFCASSPGDGYGYTFGSGTRLTVV.

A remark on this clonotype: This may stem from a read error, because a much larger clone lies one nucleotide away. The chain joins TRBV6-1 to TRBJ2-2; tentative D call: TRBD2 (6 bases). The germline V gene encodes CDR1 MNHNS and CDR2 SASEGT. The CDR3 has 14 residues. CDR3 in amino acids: CASREGWETGELLF. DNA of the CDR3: TGTGCCAGCAGGGAGGGGTGGGAAACCGGGGAGCTGCTTTTT.

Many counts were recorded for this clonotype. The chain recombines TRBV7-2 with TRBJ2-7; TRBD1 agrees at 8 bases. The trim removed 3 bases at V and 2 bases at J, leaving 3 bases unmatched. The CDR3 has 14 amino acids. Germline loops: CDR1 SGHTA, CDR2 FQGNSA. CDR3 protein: CASSFQTGAYEQYF. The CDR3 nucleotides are TGTGCCAGCAGCTTTCAGACAGGGGCCTACGAGCAGTACTTC.

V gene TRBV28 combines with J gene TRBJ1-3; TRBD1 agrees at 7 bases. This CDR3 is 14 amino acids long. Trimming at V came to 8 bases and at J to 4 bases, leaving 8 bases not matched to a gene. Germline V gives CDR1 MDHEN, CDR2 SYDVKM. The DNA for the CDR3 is TGTGCCAGCGAGGATAGGGGGCCGGGAAACACCATATATTTT. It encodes CASEDRGPGNTIYF.

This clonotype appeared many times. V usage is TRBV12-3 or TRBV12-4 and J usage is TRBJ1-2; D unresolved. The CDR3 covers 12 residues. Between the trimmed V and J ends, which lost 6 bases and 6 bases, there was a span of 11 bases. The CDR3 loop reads CASRPREDGYTF. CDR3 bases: TGTGCCAGCAGGCCTCGGGAGGATGGCTACACCTTC.

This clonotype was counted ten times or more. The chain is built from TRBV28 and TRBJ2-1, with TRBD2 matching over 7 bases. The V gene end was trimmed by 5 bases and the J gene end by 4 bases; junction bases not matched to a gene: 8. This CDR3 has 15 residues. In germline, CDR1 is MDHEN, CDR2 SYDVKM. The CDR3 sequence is CASSPPMREYNEQFF. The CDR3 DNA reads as TGTGCCAGCAGTCCCCCGATGCGGGAGTACAATGAGCAGTTCTTC.

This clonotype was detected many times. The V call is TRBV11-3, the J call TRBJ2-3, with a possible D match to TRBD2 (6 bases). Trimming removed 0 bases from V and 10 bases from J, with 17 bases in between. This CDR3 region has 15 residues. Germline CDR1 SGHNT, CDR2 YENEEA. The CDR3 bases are TGTGCCAGCAGCTTAGAAGGGGCGGGGCCCCCGGCGCAGTATTTT. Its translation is CASSLEGAGPPAQYF.

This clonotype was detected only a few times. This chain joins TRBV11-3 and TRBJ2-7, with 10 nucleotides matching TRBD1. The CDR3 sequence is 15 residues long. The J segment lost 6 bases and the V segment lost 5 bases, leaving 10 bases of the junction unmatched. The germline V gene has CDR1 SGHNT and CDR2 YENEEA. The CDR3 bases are TGTGCCAGCAGCCCCACCGGGACAGGGGTGGTCGAGCAGTACTTC. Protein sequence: CASSPTGTGVVEQYF.

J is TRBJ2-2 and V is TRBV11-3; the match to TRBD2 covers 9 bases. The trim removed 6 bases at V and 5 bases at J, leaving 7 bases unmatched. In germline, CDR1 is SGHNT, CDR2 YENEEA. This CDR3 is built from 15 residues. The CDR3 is CASRFSGSGTGELFF. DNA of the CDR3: TGTGCCAGCAGGTTTAGCGGGAGTGGGACCGGGGAGCTGTTTTTT.

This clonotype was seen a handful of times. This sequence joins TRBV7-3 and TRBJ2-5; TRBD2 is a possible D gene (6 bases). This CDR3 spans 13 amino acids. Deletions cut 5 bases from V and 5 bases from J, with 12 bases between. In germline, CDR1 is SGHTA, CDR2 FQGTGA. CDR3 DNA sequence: TGTGCCAGCAGCGGGGGACTTCAGGAGACCCAGTACTTC. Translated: CASSGGLQETQYF. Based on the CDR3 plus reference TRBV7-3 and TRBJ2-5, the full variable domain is GAGVSQTPSNKVTEKGKYVELRCDPISGHTALYWYRQSLGQGPEFLIYFQGTGAADDSGLPNDRFFAVRPEGSVSTLKIQRTERGDSAVYLCASSGGLQETQYFGPGTRLLVL.

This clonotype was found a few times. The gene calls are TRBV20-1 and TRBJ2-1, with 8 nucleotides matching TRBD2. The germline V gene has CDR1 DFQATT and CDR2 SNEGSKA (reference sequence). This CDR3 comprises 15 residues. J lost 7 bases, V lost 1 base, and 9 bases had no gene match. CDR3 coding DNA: TGCAGTGCTAGAGCAGAGCGGACTAGCCGTAATGAGCAGTTCTTC. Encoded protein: CSARAERTSRNEQFF.

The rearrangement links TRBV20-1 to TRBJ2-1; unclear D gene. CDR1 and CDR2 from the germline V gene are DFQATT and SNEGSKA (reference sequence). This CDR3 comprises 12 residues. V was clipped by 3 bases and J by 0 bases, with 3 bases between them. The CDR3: CSASSSYNEQFF. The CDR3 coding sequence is TGCAGTGCTAGTTCCTCCTACAATGAGCAGTTCTTC.

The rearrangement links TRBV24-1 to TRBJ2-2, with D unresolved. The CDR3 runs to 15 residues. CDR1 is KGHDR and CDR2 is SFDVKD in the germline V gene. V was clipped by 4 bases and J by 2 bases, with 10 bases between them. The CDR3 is CATSDLKINTGELFF. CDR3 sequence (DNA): TGTGCCACCAGTGACCTAAAAATAAACACCGGGGAGCTGTTTTTT.

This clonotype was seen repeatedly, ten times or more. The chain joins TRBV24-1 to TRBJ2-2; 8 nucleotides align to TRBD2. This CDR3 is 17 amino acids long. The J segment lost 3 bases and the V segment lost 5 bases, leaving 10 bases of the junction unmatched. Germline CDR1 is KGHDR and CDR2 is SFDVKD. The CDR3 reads CATSALETSEYTGELFF. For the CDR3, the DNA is TGTGCCACCAGTGCCTTAGAGACTAGCGAATACACCGGGGAGCTGTTTTTT.

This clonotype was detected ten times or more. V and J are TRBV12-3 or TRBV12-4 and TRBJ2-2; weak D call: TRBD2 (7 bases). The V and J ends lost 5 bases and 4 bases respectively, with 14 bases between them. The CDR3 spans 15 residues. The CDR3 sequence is CASSPRGGPTGELFF. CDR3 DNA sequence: TGTGCCAGCAGTCCTAGGGGGGGCCCCACCGGGGAGCTGTTTTTT.

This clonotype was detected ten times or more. CDR3 loop: CASSEIVETQYF. As DNA, the CDR3 is TGTGCCAGCAGTGAAATCGTAGAGACCCAGTACTTC. The rearrangement uses TRBV2 and TRBJ2-5; D not resolved. This CDR3 spans 12 amino acids. The germline V gene encodes CDR1 SNHLY and CDR2 FYNNEI. Trimming took 2 bases from V and 4 from J, leaving 5 bases between them.

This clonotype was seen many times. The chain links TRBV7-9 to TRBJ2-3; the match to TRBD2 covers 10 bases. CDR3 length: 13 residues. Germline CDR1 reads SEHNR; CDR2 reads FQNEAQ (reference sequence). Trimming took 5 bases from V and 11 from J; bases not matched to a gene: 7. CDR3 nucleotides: TGTGCCAGCAGCGCAACCCTAGCGGGAGAGCAGTATTTT. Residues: CASSATLAGEQYF.

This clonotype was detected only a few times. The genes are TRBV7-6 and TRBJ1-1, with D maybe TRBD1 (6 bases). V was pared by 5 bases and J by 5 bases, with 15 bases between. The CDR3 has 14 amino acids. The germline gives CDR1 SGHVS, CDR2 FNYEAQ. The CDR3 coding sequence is TGTGCCAGCAGCGAATACAGGGTAGGGACTGAAGCTTTCTTT. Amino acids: CASSEYRVGTEAFF.

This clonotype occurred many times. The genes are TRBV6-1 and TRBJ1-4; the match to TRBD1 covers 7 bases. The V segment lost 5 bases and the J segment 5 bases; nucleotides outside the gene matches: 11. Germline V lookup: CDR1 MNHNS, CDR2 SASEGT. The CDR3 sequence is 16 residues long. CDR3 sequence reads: CASSTPMRGRNEKLFF. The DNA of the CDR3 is TGTGCCAGCAGTACGCCCATGAGGGGGCGGAATGAAAAACTGTTTTTT.

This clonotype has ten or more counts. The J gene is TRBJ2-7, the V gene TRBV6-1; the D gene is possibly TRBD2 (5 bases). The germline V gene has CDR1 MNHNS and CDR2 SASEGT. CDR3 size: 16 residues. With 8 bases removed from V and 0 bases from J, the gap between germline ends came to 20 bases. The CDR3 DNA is TGTGCCAGCGGACCCGGGTCGAGCGGATTCTCCTACGAGCAGTACTTC. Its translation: CASGPGSSGFSYEQYF.

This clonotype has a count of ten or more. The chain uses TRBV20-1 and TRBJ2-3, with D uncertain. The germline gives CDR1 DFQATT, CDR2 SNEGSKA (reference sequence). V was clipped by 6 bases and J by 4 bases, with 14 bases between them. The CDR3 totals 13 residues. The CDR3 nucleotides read TGCAGTGCGCGGCCGTATCTCGCAGATACGCAGTATTTT. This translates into CSARPYLADTQYF.

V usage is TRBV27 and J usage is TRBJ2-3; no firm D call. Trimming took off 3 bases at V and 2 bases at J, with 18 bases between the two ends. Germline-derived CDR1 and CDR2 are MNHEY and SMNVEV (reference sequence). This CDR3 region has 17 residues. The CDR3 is CASSLSATRYDTDTQYF. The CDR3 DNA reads TGTGCCAGCAGTTTGTCAGCGACGCGCTATGACACAGATACGCAGTATTTT.

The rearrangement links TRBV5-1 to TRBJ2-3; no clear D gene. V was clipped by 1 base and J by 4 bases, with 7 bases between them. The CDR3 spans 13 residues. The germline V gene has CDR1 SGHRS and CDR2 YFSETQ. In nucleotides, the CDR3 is TGCGCCAGCAGCTTGCGGTCAGCAGATACGCAGTATTTT. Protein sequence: CASSLRSADTQYF.

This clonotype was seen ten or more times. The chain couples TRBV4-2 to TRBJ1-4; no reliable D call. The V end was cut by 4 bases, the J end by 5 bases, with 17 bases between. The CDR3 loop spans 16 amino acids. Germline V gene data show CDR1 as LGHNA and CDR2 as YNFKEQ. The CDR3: CASSRAMAKTNEKLFF. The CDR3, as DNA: TGTGCCAGCAGCCGAGCCATGGCTAAAACAAATGAAAAACTGTTTTTT.